This T cell receptor (beta chain) originates from a study of cytomegalovirus exposure and HLA in healthy donors. Study-wide results and caveats: The study listed roughly 160 cytomegalovirus-associated TCR beta chains. Most TCR sequences were rare, but some public TCRs occurred in many donors. For TCR beta chains, V- and J-gene trimming was later linked to a missense DCLRE1C variant. Some highly shared sequence variants likely arose as a pipeline artifact.

In regard to this clone: Antigen unknown.

The primer mix had 60 Vbeta and 13 Jbeta primers. Libraries were prepared by immunoSEQ multiplex PCR; TCRdb keeps only in-frame clonotypes and omits some of them. Here the sample table reports 150,000 to 200,000 clones. The sequence was collected from a woman aged 60-70 years in good health and CMV-seronegative. Material for sequencing was PBMCs.

The CDR3 region is CASSSPGQVNTEAFF. The CDR3 DNA follows: TGTGCCAGCAGCAGCCCTGGACAGGTGAACACTGAAGCTTTCTTT. V and J are TRBV25-1 and TRBJ1-1; 7 bases map to TRBD1. This CDR3 is 15 amino acids long. Germline CDR1 MGHDK, CDR2 SYGVNS. The V segment lost 6 bases and the J segment 0 bases; nucleotides outside the gene matches: 7.